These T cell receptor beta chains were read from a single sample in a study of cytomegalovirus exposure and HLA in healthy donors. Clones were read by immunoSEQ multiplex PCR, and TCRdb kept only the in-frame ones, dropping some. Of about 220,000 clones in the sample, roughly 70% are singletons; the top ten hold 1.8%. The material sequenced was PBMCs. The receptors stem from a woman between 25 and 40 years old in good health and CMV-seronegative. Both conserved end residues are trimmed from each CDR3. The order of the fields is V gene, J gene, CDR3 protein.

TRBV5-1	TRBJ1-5	ASSLDGANQPQH
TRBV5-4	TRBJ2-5	ASSLLGTGLAGEETQY
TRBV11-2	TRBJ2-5	ASSLGGQETQY
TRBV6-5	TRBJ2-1	ASSSGTSGINEQF
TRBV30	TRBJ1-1	AWRDRGYTEAF
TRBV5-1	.	ASSLGITYEQY
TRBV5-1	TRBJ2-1	ASSLVSGLAGYEQF
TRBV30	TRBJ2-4	AWSGGTGIKAKNIQY
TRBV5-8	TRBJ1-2	ASSFGQDAGGYT
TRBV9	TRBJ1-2	ASSFRTDGGGYT
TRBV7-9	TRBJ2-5	ASSPLGGEQETQY
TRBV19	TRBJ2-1	ASSIRQGMAGGRSYNEQF
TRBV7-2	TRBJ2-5	ASSLGGRERETQY
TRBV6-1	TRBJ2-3	ASSAWTGVTDTQY
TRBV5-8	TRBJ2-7	ASSLGSTYEQY
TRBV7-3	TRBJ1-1	ASSLRQISSSTEAF
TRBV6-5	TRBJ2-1	ASSYGGNNEQF
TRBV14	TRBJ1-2	ASSKQGISFGYT
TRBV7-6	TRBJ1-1	ASSLEMGTGSTEAF
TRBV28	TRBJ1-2	ASSLGGNYYGYT
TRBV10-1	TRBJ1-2	ASTPGLSYGYT
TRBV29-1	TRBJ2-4	SGTGDGKNIQY
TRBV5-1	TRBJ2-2	ASSLDLQFTGELF
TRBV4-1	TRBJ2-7	ASSQVVTSGRASSSEQY
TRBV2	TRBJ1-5	ASSLDRDFEDSNQPQH
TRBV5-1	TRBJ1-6	ASSPGGAASSSPLH
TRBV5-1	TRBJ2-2	ASSLTGVPGELF
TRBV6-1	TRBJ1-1	ASRQDTEAF
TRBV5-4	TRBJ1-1	ASSDRTEDTEAF
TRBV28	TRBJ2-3	ASSLGQDTDTQY
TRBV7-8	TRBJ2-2	ASSSYTGELF
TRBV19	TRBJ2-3	ASSIRPEGTDTQY
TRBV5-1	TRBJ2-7	ASSLEVAGQYEQY
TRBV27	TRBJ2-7	ASVARGGPSYEQY
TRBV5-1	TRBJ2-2	ASSAGQGSGELL
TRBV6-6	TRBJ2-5	ASSWGGEGQETQY
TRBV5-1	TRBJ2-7	ASNAGQGFEQY
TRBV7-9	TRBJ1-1	ASSPPGVGEAF
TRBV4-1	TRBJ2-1	ASSHGTSGGYYNEQF
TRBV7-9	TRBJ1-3	ASSRRTESSGNTIY
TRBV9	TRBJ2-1	ASSVGPSVYNEQF
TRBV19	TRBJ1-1	ASAQWGDSTEAF
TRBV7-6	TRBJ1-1	ASSLATGGTEAF
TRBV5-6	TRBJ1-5	ASSSAGTGNQPQH
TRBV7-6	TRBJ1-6	ASSPRTGNNSPLH
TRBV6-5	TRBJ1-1	ASSELTGNTEAF
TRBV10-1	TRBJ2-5	ASSESGLETQY
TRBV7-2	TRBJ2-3	ASSSGTGGFTDTQY
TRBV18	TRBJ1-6	ASSPSRTGVGSPLH
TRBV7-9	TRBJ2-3	ASSHTDTQY
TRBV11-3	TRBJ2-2	ASSAGQGDTGELF
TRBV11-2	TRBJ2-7	ASRGGASVNEQY
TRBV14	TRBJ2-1	ASSQGRPRTHEQF
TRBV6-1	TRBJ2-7	ASSEIGGSDLYEQY
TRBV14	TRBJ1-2	ASSPGQNLYGYT
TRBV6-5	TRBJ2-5	ASRGTGKETQY
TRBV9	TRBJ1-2	ASSDGEPSYGYT
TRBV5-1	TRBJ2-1	ASSFPDEGRIYNEQF
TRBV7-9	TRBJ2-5	ASSLASGRETQY
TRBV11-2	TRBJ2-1	ASSFTQGTYNEQF